These 14 T cell receptor beta chains came from one sample sequenced in a study of PD-1 blockade in classical Hodgkin lymphoma. There was relapse after autologous stem cell transplantation in every patient, and there was variation in brentuximab vedotin exposure. The repertoire was sequenced with immunoSEQ multiplex PCR; TCRdb's copy has only in-frame clones and lacks some. Of about 36,000 clones in the sample, 60% to 80% were seen once. Sequenced material: peripheral blood mononuclear cells (PBMCs), taken before the second cycle of nivolumab. The origin of the receptors is a human donor with classical Hodgkin lymphoma.

The chain combines TRBV6-1 with TRBJ2-1; D gene ambiguous. CDR1 and CDR2 from the germline V gene are MNHNS and SASEGT. Trimming stripped 7 bases from V and 10 bases from J, with 11 bases between. The CDR3 loop spans 11 amino acids. Here the CDR3 reads CASNSVGEQFF. The CDR3 DNA sequence: TGTGCCAGCAACTCCGTGGGGGAGCAGTTCTTC.

This clone occurred a few times. This chain connects TRBV9 to TRBJ2-1, with a weak D call TRBD1 (5 bases). Germline loops: CDR1 SGDLS, CDR2 YYNGEE. This CDR3 is 16 amino acids long. V was trimmed by 3 bases and J by 1 base, leaving 14 bases between them. Here the CDR3 reads CASSDGAGWSYNEQFF. The CDR3 nucleotides read TGTGCCAGCAGCGACGGCGCAGGGTGGTCCTACAATGAGCAGTTCTTC. Based on the CDR3 plus reference TRBV9 and TRBJ2-1, the full variable domain is DSGVTQTPKHLITATGQRVTLRCSPRSGDLSVYWYQQSLDQGLQFLIQYYNGEERAKGNILERFSAQQFPDLHSELNLSSLELGDSALYFCASSDGAGWSYNEQFFGPGTRLTVL.

J is TRBJ2-1 and V is TRBV4-2; 7 positions agree with TRBD1. J was trimmed by 15 bases and V by 2 bases; bases with no gene match: 7. Germline CDR1 and CDR2: LGHNA and YNFKEQ. This CDR3 comprises 12 residues. CDR3 sequence reads: CASSQRQGDRFF. CDR3 coding DNA: TGTGCCAGCAGCCAACGACAGGGTGACAGGTTCTTC.

This chain links TRBV4-2 with TRBJ1-5; D is uncertain. CDR3 length: 16 residues. Per germline, CDR1 LGHNA and CDR2 YNFKEQ. V was cut by 0 bases and J by 3 bases, with 12 bases left in between. In DNA form, the CDR3 reads TGTGCCAGCAGCCAAGATTTGCGACAAAACAATCAGCCCCAGCATTTT. Residues: CASSQDLRQNNQPQHF.

The chain couples TRBV18 to TRBJ1-2; no firm D call. Germline V gives CDR1 KGHSH, CDR2 LQKENI. The length of the CDR3 is 15 residues. V lost 2 bases and J 0 bases, leaving 10 bases between the germline ends. The DNA of the CDR3 is TGTGCCAGCTCACCAATTCTATCGTCTAACTATGGCTACACCTTC. It specifies CASSPILSSNYGYTF.

The chain employs TRBV10-3 and TRBJ2-7; 9 bases map to TRBD2. Germline values: CDR1 ENHRY, CDR2 SYGVKD. The trim removed 5 bases at V and 2 bases at J, leaving 4 bases unmatched. The CDR3 runs to 14 residues. The CDR3 loop reads CAISSSGTAYEQYF. The CDR3 DNA is TGTGCCATCAGTTCTAGCGGGACCGCCTACGAGCAGTACTTC.

CDR3: CAWSEDRGDYGYTF. The CDR3 DNA follows: TGTGCCTGGAGCGAGGACAGGGGGGACTATGGCTACACCTTC. This rearrangement joins TRBV30 to TRBJ1-2; 10 nucleotides align to TRBD1. With 3 bases clipped from V and 3 bases from J, the junction kept 4 bases outside the gene matches. Germline CDR1 GTSNPN, CDR2 SVGIG (reference sequence). The CDR3 runs 14 residues. Full variable domain (outside the CDR3, taken from reference TRBV30 and TRBJ1-2): SQTIHQWPATLVQPVGSPLSLECTVEGTSNPNLYWYRQAAGRGLQLLFYSVGIGQISSEVPQNLSASRPQDRQFILSSKKLLLSDSGFYLCAWSEDRGDYGYTFGSGTRLTVV.

The chain recombines TRBV28 with TRBJ2-7; D ambiguous. The CDR3 covers 14 residues. V was trimmed by 3 bases and J by 0 bases, leaving 9 bases between them. Germline V gene data show CDR1 as MDHEN and CDR2 as SYDVKM. CDR3 loop: CASSLAGRSYEQYF. CDR3 bases: TGTGCCAGCAGTTTGGCAGGACGCTCCTACGAGCAGTACTTC. Variable domain in full (rest from reference TRBV28 and TRBJ2-7): DVKVTQSSRYLVKRTGEKVFLECVQDMDHENMFWYRQDPGLGLRLIYFSYDVKMKEKGDIPEGYSVSREKKERFSLILESASTNQTSMYLCASSLAGRSYEQYFGPGTRLTVT.

The chain employs TRBV2 and TRBJ1-3; 7 bases align to TRBD1. CDR1 is SNHLY and CDR2 is FYNNEI in the germline V gene. This CDR3 has 15 amino acids. After removal of 6 bases from V and 0 bases from J, the junction contained 5 bases not matched to a gene. The CDR3 loop reads CASSKQGISGNTIYF. Written as DNA, the CDR3 is TGTGCCAGCAGCAAACAGGGGATCTCTGGAAACACCATATATTTT. The entire variable domain, with the rest obtained from reference TRBV2 and TRBJ1-3, is as follows: EPEVTQTPSHQVTQMGQEVILRCVPISNHLYFYWYRQILGQKVEFLVSFYNNEISEKSEIFDDQFSVERPDGSNFTLKIRSTKLEDSAMYFCASSKQGISGNTIYFGEGSWLTVV.

This clone was recorded a few times. This chain uses TRBV7-2 with TRBJ2-3, with D hard to call. The CDR3 runs 14 residues. V was trimmed by 1 base and J by 1 base, leaving 6 bases between them. Germline CDR1 reads SGHTA; CDR2 reads FQGNSA. The CDR3 sequence: CASSLGWGTDTQYF. The CDR3 DNA follows: TGTGCCAGCAGCTTAGGGTGGGGCACAGATACGCAGTATTTT.

This clone appeared a single time. The chain carries TRBV7-2 and TRBJ2-5; D is possibly TRBD2 (5 bases). The CDR3 has 15 amino acids. CDR1 is SGHTA and CDR2 is FQGNSA in the germline V gene. With 5 bases removed from V and 1 base from J, the gap between germline ends came to 14 bases. The CDR3, as DNA: TGTGCCAGCAGCATACAAGCGGCGTTCCAAGAGACCCAGTACTTC. As protein: CASSIQAAFQETQYF. Full variable domain (remainder filled in from reference TRBV7-2 and TRBJ2-5): GAGVSQSPSNKVTEKGKDVELRCDPISGHTALYWYRQSLGQGLEFLIYFQGNSAPDKSGLPSDRFSAERTGGSVSTLTIQRTQQEDSAVYLCASSIQAAFQETQYFGPGTRLLVL.

The chain is built from TRBV5-8 and TRBJ2-5; D gene ambiguous. Trimming shortened V by 1 base and J by 5 bases, and 12 bases separated the two germline ends. This CDR3 spans 14 amino acids. CDR1 and CDR2 from the germline V gene are SGHTS and YDEGEE. The DNA of the CDR3 is TGTGCCAGCAGCTTGTCGCACAGATCGGAGACCCAGTACTTC. Amino acids: CASSLSHRSETQYF.

The chain couples TRBV4-1 to TRBJ2-2, with TRBD2 matching 9 bases. The CDR3 is made up of 19 amino acids. V shed 2 bases and J 3 bases; nucleotides not matched to a gene: 13. Per the germline V gene, CDR1 is MGHRA and CDR2 is YSYEKL. The CDR3, as DNA: TGCGCCAGCAGCCAACACGTAACAAGCGGGAGGACCGACACCGGGGAGCTGTTTTTT. Protein: CASSQHVTSGRTDTGELFF.

This chain joins TRBV19 and TRBJ1-1; D possibly corresponds to TRBD1 (6 bases). From germline, CDR1 is LNHDA and CDR2 SQIVND (reference sequence). With 7 bases removed from V and 0 bases from J, the gap between germline ends came to 12 bases. The length of the CDR3 is 14 residues. CDR3 nucleotide sequence: TGTGCCAGTAAGGGGCAGGGGATGAACACTGAAGCTTTCTTT. Protein sequence: CASKGQGMNTEAFF.